Listed below are T cell receptor beta chains from one sample, sequenced in a study of control samples from healthy donors and cancer patients. Only in-frame clones appear in the TCRdb table, and some are missing; sequencing was by immunoSEQ multiplex PCR. The sample holds around 53,000 clones, approximately 83% seen once. Sequencing was carried out using PBMCs. The receptors were gathered from a woman aged 45-65 years with lung cancer. The CDR3 runs from the conserved cysteine through the conserved F or W. A D gene is named only where the DNA matches it firmly. Not every row has a clone size; where given, it reads once, few, many or a size class.

len,d_gene,v_gene,abundance,j_gene,CDR3aa,CDR3nt
14,NA,TRBV11-2,NA,TRBJ2-5,CASSAPGDTQTQYF,TGTGCCAGCAGCGCACCAGGGGACACACAGACCCAGTACTTC
13,TRBD2,TRBV6-5,NA,TRBJ2-2,CASVSGGDGELFF,TGTGCCAGCGTAAGCGGGGGAGACGGGGAGCTGTTTTTT
15,NA,TRBV7-3,NA,TRBJ2-5,CASRIGTEGVGTQYF,TGTGCCAGCAGGATCGGCACGGAGGGCGTCGGGACCCAGTACTTC
15,NA,TRBV7-2,medium-sized,TRBJ1-5,CASSSEWRVNQPQHF,TGTGCCAGCAGCAGCGAGTGGCGGGTCAATCAGCCCCAGCATTTT
14,NA,TRBV19,few,TRBJ2-3,CASSISQTTDTQYF,TGTGCCAGTAGTATTTCCCAGACCACAGATACGCAGTATTTT
15,NA,TRBV30,NA,TRBJ2-5,CAWSVGSRVEETQYF,TGTGCCTGGAGTGTCGGTAGTAGGGTGGAAGAGACCCAGTACTTC
15,TRBD1,TRBV28,NA,TRBJ1-5,CASRAGTGGNQPQHF,TGTGCCAGCAGGGCCGGGACAGGGGGGAATCAGCCCCAGCATTTT
15,NA,TRBV19,once,TRBJ1-2,CASSRDRTTNYGYTF,TGTGCCAGTAGTAGAGACAGGACTACTAACTATGGCTACACCTTC
14,NA,TRBV10-3,NA,TRBJ2-1,CAISRQSSYNEQFF,TGTGCCATCAGCCGACAGAGCTCCTACAATGAGCAGTTCTTC
14,TRBD1,TRBV5-1,once,TRBJ1-1,CASSFGTGETEAFF,TGCGCCAGCAGCTTTGGGACAGGGGAAACTGAAGCTTTCTTT
15,NA,TRBV7-2,NA,TRBJ1-3,CASSLQGTSGNTIYF,TGTGCCAGCAGCTTACAGGGGACCTCTGGAAACACCATATATTTT
14,NA,TRBV4-3,NA,TRBJ1-4,CASSQEGAGEKLFF,TGCGCCAGCAGCCAAGAGGGAGCTGGGGAGAAACTGTTTTTT
12,NA,TRBV6-5,few,TRBJ1-6,CASGEINSPLHF,TGTGCCAGCGGGGAGATTAATTCACCCCTCCACTTT
14,TRBD1,TRBV9,NA,TRBJ1-2,CASSVGGQSYGYTF,TGTGCCAGCAGCGTAGGGGGACAGTCCTATGGCTACACCTTC
14,NA,TRBV27,NA,TRBJ2-7,CASSPRTGRAEQYF,TGTGCCAGCAGTCCCCGGACAGGGAGGGCCGAGCAGTACTTC
13,TRBD1,TRBV27,NA,TRBJ1-5,CASSQGARQPQHF,TGTGCCAGCAGTCAGGGGGCTAGGCAGCCCCAGCATTTT
12,NA,TRBV5-6,NA,TRBJ1-1,CASSLTGAEAFF,TGTGCCAGCAGCTTAACTGGGGCTGAAGCTTTCTTT
15,NA,TRBV28,NA,TRBJ1-1,CASSLASTVNTEAFF,TGTGCCAGCAGTTTAGCCTCGACGGTTAACACTGAAGCTTTCTTT
16,NA,TRBV7-9,NA,TRBJ2-6,CASSFLTGPGANVLTF,TGTGCCAGCAGCTTTCTGACAGGACCCGGGGCCAACGTCCTGACTTTC
13,NA,TRBV7-6,once,TRBJ1-1,CASSTRVNTEAFF,TGTGCCAGCAGTACCAGGGTGAACACTGAAGCTTTCTTT
13,NA,TRBV6-6,NA,TRBJ1-6,CASRGAIGSPLHF,TGTGCCAGCAGGGGGGCGATAGGATCACCCCTCCACTTT
15,NA,TRBV19,NA,TRBJ1-5,CASISQGRVNQPQHF,TGTGCCAGTATTTCCCAGGGGCGGGTGAATCAGCCCCAGCATTTT
13,NA,TRBV6-2/TRBV6-3,NA,TRBJ2-1,CASSLDFNNEQFF,TGTGCCAGCAGTCTCGACTTTAACAATGAGCAGTTCTTC
15,NA,TRBV15,NA,TRBJ2-1,CATSRGVGRDNEQFF,TGTGCCACCAGCAGAGGGGTGGGGAGAGACAATGAGCAGTTCTTC
15,NA,TRBV7-9,NA,TRBJ1-1,CASSPGGPLNTEAFF,TGTGCCAGCAGCCCCGGGGGGCCCCTGAACACTGAAGCTTTCTTT
16,NA,TRBV3-1/TRBV3-2,NA,TRBJ2-1,CASSQGWQGSYNEQFF,TGTGCCAGCAGCCAGGGTTGGCAGGGGTCCTACAATGAGCAGTTCTTC
11,NA,TRBV11-3,NA,TRBJ1-4,CANLLGEKLFF,TGTGCCAACCTCCTGGGGGAAAAACTGTTTTTT
15,TRBD2,TRBV7-2,NA,TRBJ2-1,CASSSAGGAYNEQFF,TGTGCCAGCAGCTCCGCCGGGGGGGCCTACAATGAGCAGTTCTTC
13,NA,TRBV24-1,NA,TRBJ2-1,CATSEAGLNEQFF,TGTGCCACCAGTGAGGCGGGGCTGAATGAGCAGTTCTTC
16,NA,TRBV14,NA,TRBJ1-3,CASSQVGLGGTNTIYF,TGTGCCAGCAGCCAAGTCGGTTTGGGGGGTACGAACACCATATATTTT
15,NA,TRBV30,NA,TRBJ1-2,CAFLSTSGPYYGYTF,TGTGCCTTCCTCTCTACCTCCGGGCCTTACTATGGCTACACCTTC
16,NA,TRBV2,NA,TRBJ1-1,CASSATKTGKNTEAFF,TGTGCCAGCAGTGCAACAAAGACAGGAAAGAACACTGAAGCTTTCTTT
15,NA,TRBV7-9,NA,TRBJ1-1,CASSLRDNANTEAFF,TGTGCCAGCAGCTTAAGGGATAACGCAAACACTGAAGCTTTCTTT
13,TRBD1,TRBV10-3,NA,TRBJ1-2,CATLGQGGYGYTF,TGTGCCACCTTGGGACAGGGTGGCTATGGCTACACCTTC
17,NA,TRBV7-6,NA,TRBJ2-1,CASSHFDSTSSYNEQFF,TGTGCCAGCAGCCATTTCGACAGTACAAGCTCCTACAATGAGCAGTTCTTC
14,NA,TRBV15,once,TRBJ1-1,CATSRSKQGTEAFF,TGTGCCACCAGCAGGTCAAAGCAGGGAACTGAAGCTTTCTTT
17,TRBD1,TRBV12-5,NA,TRBJ1-5,CASGLVLGQGGNQPQHF,TGTGCTAGTGGTTTGGTACTTGGACAGGGTGGCAATCAGCCCCAGCATTTT
11,NA,TRBV6-5,NA,TRBJ2-5,CASSFQETQYF,TGTGCCAGCAGTTTCCAAGAGACCCAGTACTTC
14,NA,TRBV10-3,NA,TRBJ1-1,CAISESGGGTEAFF,TGTGCCATCAGTGAGTCAGGAGGTGGCACTGAAGCTTTCTTT
15,NA,TRBV6-5,few,TRBJ1-1,CASSPRHVRATEAFF,TGTGCCAGCAGTCCTCGTCATGTGAGGGCCACTGAAGCTTTCTTT
14,NA,TRBV25-1,few,TRBJ1-4,CASSEDRTDGKLFF,TGTGCCAGCAGTGAAGACAGGACAGATGGAAAACTGTTTTTT